The rows below give T cell receptor beta chains drawn from one sample of a study of T cell responses to AZD1222 COVID-19 vaccine. Method: immunoSEQ multiplex PCR; TCRdb's copy keeps in-frame clones and lacks some. Altogether about 99,000 clones are present, about 85% being singletons, with the ten largest covering 2.5% to 3%. The material was peripheral blood, obtained on day 0 of AZD1222 vaccination. These receptors were taken from an adult in good health. Each CDR3 is given with its conserved first and last residue. Each record gives: D gene, V gene, J gene, CDR3 length, clone size, CDR3 DNA, CDR3 protein. The D gene is left open where the match is weak. Only part of the rows carry a size: once, few, many, or a class if the clone is expanded.

TRBD1,TRBV19,TRBJ1-6,13,.,TGTGCCAGTAGTAAAACAGGGGACTCACCCCTCCACTTT,CASSKTGDSPLHF
TRBD1,TRBV27,TRBJ1-2,15,.,TGTGCCAGCAGTACCGGACAGGGGCCCAACTATGGCTACACCTTC,CASSTGQGPNYGYTF
TRBD1,TRBV7-9,TRBJ2-5,16,few,TGTGCCAGCAGCACCTCCGGGACAGCGTACCAAGAGACCCAGTACTTC,CASSTSGTAYQETQYF
.,TRBV21-1,TRBJ1-3,16,.,TGTGCCAGCAGCACCCTCCCAGGGGGCTCTGGAAACACCATATATTTT,CASSTLPGGSGNTIYF
TRBD1,TRBV19,TRBJ2-6,18,once,TGTGCCAGTAGTATTGCGGGACAGGGGAGTACTGGGGCCAACGTCCTGACTTTC,CASSIAGQGSTGANVLTF
TRBD2,TRBV19,TRBJ2-5,15,.,TGTGCCAGTAGTAACGGGCGGGAGTGGAAAGAGACCCAGTACTTC,CASSNGREWKETQYF
TRBD2,TRBV24-1,TRBJ2-3,15,few,TGTGCCACCAGTGACCTAGCGGGAGACACAGATACGCAGTATTTT,CATSDLAGDTDTQYF
.,TRBV12-5,TRBJ2-7,13,.,TGTGCTAGTGGTTTGGAGGAAGGGTTCGAGCAGTACTTC,CASGLEEGFEQYF
.,TRBV6-5,TRBJ1-5,13,.,TGTGCCAGCAGTACTTCTAGCAATCAGCCCCAGCATTTT,CASSTSSNQPQHF
TRBD1,TRBV29-1,TRBJ1-1,13,.,TGCAGCGTGGACAGGCGATTGAACACTGAAGCTTTCTTT,CSVDRRLNTEAFF
TRBD1,TRBV6-5,TRBJ1-6,14,.,TGTGCCAGCAGAGACGGGACAGGGGATTCACCCCTCCACTTT,CASRDGTGDSPLHF
TRBD1,TRBV6-6,TRBJ1-3,15,.,TGTGCCAGCAGTTACGGGGACAGGGTTGGAAACACCATATATTTT,CASSYGDRVGNTIYF
TRBD1,TRBV10-3,TRBJ1-2,16,.,TGTGCCATCAGTGGGGGACAGGGAACCCTTAACTATGGCTACACCTTC,CAISGGQGTLNYGYTF
.,TRBV6-1,TRBJ1-2,12,.,TGTGCCAGCAGTGAAGCAGGGTTTGGCTACACCTTC,CASSEAGFGYTF
.,TRBV24-1,TRBJ1-4,14,.,TGTGCCACCAGTGACCCTGCCCAGGGAGAAAAACTGTTTTTT,CATSDPAQGEKLFF
.,TRBV2,TRBJ2-5,13,.,TGTGCCAGCGCCGGGGATGGGGGGGAGACCCAGTACTTC,CASAGDGGETQYF
.,TRBV7-2,TRBJ1-1,14,.,TGTGCCAGCAGCCCCGGACGATGGACCACTGAAGCTTTCTTT,CASSPGRWTTEAFF
.,TRBV25-1,TRBJ1-4,13,.,TGTGCCAGCATCTCACGGGGAAATGAAAAACTGTTTTTT,CASISRGNEKLFF
.,TRBV4-1,TRBJ2-3,12,.,TGCGCCAGCAGCCAAGTGTCAGATACGCAGTATTTT,CASSQVSDTQYF
.,TRBV7-3,TRBJ2-1,15,.,TGTGCCAGCAGCTTAGCCCCGCTAGCGCGGAATGAGCAGTTCTTC,CASSLAPLARNEQFF
.,TRBV18,TRBJ2-3,15,once,TGTGCCAGCTCACCAGCCCAGGGTCGGACAGATACGCAGTATTTT,CASSPAQGRTDTQYF
.,TRBV18,TRBJ2-3,15,.,TGTGCCAGCTCACCGGCAGGCGGTTCATTGGATACGCAGTATTTT,CASSPAGGSLDTQYF
.,TRBV6-5,TRBJ2-2,12,.,TGTGCCAGCAGTCCCAGGGCCGGGGAGCTGTTTTTT,CASSPRAGELFF
.,TRBV3-1/TRBV3-2,TRBJ2-4,17,.,TGTGCCAGCAGCTTCTGGCTTCCCTTGCAAAGAAAAAACATTCAGTACTTC,CASSFWLPLQRKNIQYF
.,TRBV7-8,TRBJ1-1,12,.,TGTGCCAGCAGCTTACCCGCCAGTGAAGCTTTCTTT,CASSLPASEAFF
TRBD1,TRBV18,TRBJ2-2,15,.,TGTGCCAGCTCACCTGGGACAGGAAACACCGGGGAGCTGTTTTTT,CASSPGTGNTGELFF
.,TRBV29-1,TRBJ2-7,11,.,TGCAGCGTCACGGTTGGGCGCGAGCAGTACTTC,CSVTVGREQYF
.,TRBV7-3,TRBJ1-1,13,once,TGTGCCAGCAGCTTATCCCGGACATCTGAAGCTTTCTTT,CASSLSRTSEAFF
.,TRBV6-5,TRBJ2-3,16,.,TGTGCCAGCAGTTACGGCGGGGACCCCCCCACAGATACGCAGTATTTT,CASSYGGDPPTDTQYF
.,TRBV19,TRBJ2-7,20,.,TGTGCCATGACTGGCGTAAAAGGACCTCTGTCCGGCCGTGGTTCCTACGAGCAGTACTTC,CAMTGVKGPLSGRGSYEQYF
.,TRBV7-6,TRBJ1-4,15,.,TGTGCCAGCAGCTTAGCGCCCGGGAGTGGGGAAAAACTGTTTTTT,CASSLAPGSGEKLFF
.,TRBV7-2,TRBJ1-5,14,.,TGTGCCAGCAGCCCGACCAACGTCAATCAGCCCCAGCATTTT,CASSPTNVNQPQHF
TRBD1,TRBV4-2,TRBJ1-5,15,.,TGTGCCAGCAGCCAAGAGGACCAGGGGGCCCAGCCCCAGCATTTT,CASSQEDQGAQPQHF
TRBD1,TRBV2,TRBJ1-6,16,.,TGTGCCAGCAGCAAGGGACAGCCGGGCTATAATTCACCCCTCCACTTT,CASSKGQPGYNSPLHF
TRBD1,TRBV2,TRBJ2-2,14,medium-sized,TGTGCCAGCACAATAGACAGGGGAGACGGGGAGCTGTTTTTT,CASTIDRGDGELFF
TRBD1,TRBV27,TRBJ1-6,15,.,TGTGCCAGCAGTTTTCAGGGGGCCTATAATTCACCCCTCCACTTT,CASSFQGAYNSPLHF
.,TRBV19,TRBJ1-2,16,.,TGTGCCAGTAGTTACCTCCGGGCAGCAGGGGAGTATGGCTACACCTTC,CASSYLRAAGEYGYTF
.,TRBV30,TRBJ2-1,12,.,TGTGCCTGGACAGGACTTGGCAATGAGCAGTTCTTC,CAWTGLGNEQFF
TRBD1,TRBV27,TRBJ2-1,15,.,TGTGCCAGCAGTCCACGACAGGGGGTGGTCAATGAGCAGTTCTTC,CASSPRQGVVNEQFF
.,TRBV7-9,TRBJ1-5,15,once,TGTGCCAGCAGCTTAGGCGAATGGGAAGGGCAGCCCCAGCATTTT,CASSLGEWEGQPQHF
.,TRBV6-5,TRBJ1-2,10,.,TGTGCCAGCAGGGGGCCTGGCTACACCTTC,CASRGPGYTF
.,TRBV5-4,TRBJ1-4,13,.,TGTGCCAGCAGCTTGGCCCTTAGGGAAAAACTGTTTTTT,CASSLALREKLFF
.,TRBV7-2,TRBJ1-2,12,.,TGTGCCAGCAGCTTAGGACGCTATGGCTACACCTTC,CASSLGRYGYTF
.,TRBV7-2,TRBJ1-3,16,.,TGTGCCAGCAGCTATACCCCCGAGGATCCACGAAACACCATATATTTT,CASSYTPEDPRNTIYF